These 25 T cell receptor beta chains came from one sample sequenced in a study of blood T cell repertoires in COVID-19. Measured with immunoSEQ multiplex PCR; TCRdb has only the in-frame clones, and not every one. The table lists some 130,000 clones, around 81% of them singletons. Sample: peripheral blood. The receptors were sampled from a human donor in a cohort sampled during active COVID-19.

The genes are TRBV6-5 and TRBJ1-6, with a weak D call TRBD1 (5 bases). The CDR3 covers 15 residues. Germline values: CDR1 MNHEY, CDR2 SVGAGI. V was clipped by 6 bases and J by 4 bases, with 13 bases between them. The CDR3 bases are TGTGCCAGCAGCGACGTGAGACAGTATAATTCACCCCTCCACTTT. Its protein is CASSDVRQYNSPLHF.

This clone has just one count. V usage is TRBV7-6 and J usage is TRBJ1-6; no reliable D call. Germline values: CDR1 SGHVS, CDR2 FNYEAQ. The CDR3 is made up of 14 amino acids. V lost 1 base, J lost 10 bases, and 11 bases lay in between. The chain's CDR3 is CASSLGSLGSPLHF. In DNA, the CDR3 is TGTGCCAGCAGCTTAGGGTCTCTGGGCTCACCCCTCCACTTT.

The rearrangement links TRBV4-1 to TRBJ2-1, with 8 bases that match TRBD1. With 1 base clipped from V and 2 bases from J, the junction kept 1 base outside the gene matches. CDR1 is MGHRA, CDR2 YSYEKL, per germline. This CDR3 is built from 15 residues. Written as DNA, the CDR3 is TGCGCCAGCAGCCAAGGGACAGGGACCTACAATGAGCAGTTCTTC. Translation gives CASSQGTGTYNEQFF.

This clone was counted a few times. V usage is TRBV12-3 or TRBV12-4 and J usage is TRBJ2-7; no definite D call. The V gene lost 8 bases and the J gene lost 0 bases, with 8 bases spanning the gap. The CDR3 totals 12 residues. The CDR3 DNA reads TGTGCCAGCCAGGTTAACTCCTACGAGCAGTACTTC. Amino acid sequence: CASQVNSYEQYF.

V gene TRBV4-1 combines with J gene TRBJ1-1; D is ambiguous. The V gene lost 3 bases and the J gene lost 5 bases, with 13 bases spanning the gap. The CDR3 loop spans 14 amino acids. Looked up from germline, CDR1 is MGHRA and CDR2 is YSYEKL. The CDR3: CASSHSRGRTEAFF. In DNA, the CDR3 is TGCGCCAGCAGCCACTCCCGGGGAAGGACTGAAGCTTTCTTT.

The genes are TRBV20-1 and TRBJ2-2; D call uncertain. This CDR3 spans 11 amino acids. The germline CDR1 and CDR2 sequences are DFQATT and SNEGSKA (reference sequence). Trimming stripped 5 bases from V and 4 bases from J, with 5 bases between. CDR3 DNA: TGCAGTGCTCCCCTCACCGGGGAGCTGTTTTTT. It encodes CSAPLTGELFF.

This chain uses TRBV2 with TRBJ1-1; a weak D match, TRBD1 (5 bases). Trimming shortened V by 4 bases and J by 4 bases, and 10 bases separated the two germline ends. The CDR3 length is 13 residues. CDR1 and CDR2 from the germline V gene are SNHLY and FYNNEI. The CDR3 region is CASSGQGSTEAFF. The CDR3 DNA follows: TGTGCCAGCAGTGGGCAGGGAAGCACTGAAGCTTTCTTT.

This clone occurred a few times. The V and J genes are TRBV4-1 and TRBJ2-1; 9 bases map to TRBD1. In germline, CDR1 is MGHRA, CDR2 YSYEKL. This CDR3 is 16 amino acids long. V was clipped by 3 bases and J by 6 bases; unmatched bases: 9. This CDR3 is CASSQSLGTGSNEQFF. The CDR3 DNA reads TGCGCCAGCAGCCAGTCCCTCGGGACAGGGTCCAATGAGCAGTTCTTC.

A word on this clone: The sample contains more than one DNA sequence encoding this CDR3. The chain joins TRBV6-2 or TRBV6-3 to TRBJ2-7, with D possibly being TRBD1 (5 bases). Trimming cost V 4 bases and J 4 bases, with 8 bases left between them. This CDR3 comprises 12 residues. The germline V gene encodes CDR1 MNHEY and CDR2 SVGEGT. For the CDR3, the DNA is TGTGCCAGCAGTTCTCAGGGTTACGAGCAGTACTTC. Encoded protein: CASSSQGYEQYF.

CDR3 protein: CASIFPGKAEAFF. CDR3 nucleotide sequence: TGTGCCAGCATTTTCCCGGGTAAGGCTGAAGCTTTCTTT. The chain recombines TRBV6-5 with TRBJ1-1, with D uncertain. Between the trimmed V and J ends, which lost 7 bases and 6 bases, there was a span of 15 bases. The CDR3 is 13 residues long. Germline V CDR1 and CDR2: MNHEY, SVGAGI.

The chain couples TRBV6-1 to TRBJ2-7; D may be TRBD1 (6 bases). Germline V CDR1 and CDR2: MNHNS, SASEGT. Deletions cut 1 base from V and 3 bases from J, with 10 bases between. The CDR3 loop spans 14 amino acids. The CDR3 here is CASSEEIQGYEQYF. The CDR3 nucleotides read TGTGCCAGCAGTGAAGAGATACAGGGCTACGAGCAGTACTTC.

The chain carries TRBV12-3 or TRBV12-4 and TRBJ1-1; D ambiguous. This CDR3 is built from 13 residues. The V gene lost 7 bases and the J gene lost 7 bases, with 16 bases spanning the gap. The CDR3 DNA sequence: TGTGCCAGCAACTGGCGGGTGCTCGGTGAAGCTTTCTTT. It codes for CASNWRVLGEAFF.

CDR3 bases: TGTGCCAGCAGCGGGGGGATAAACACTGAAGCTTTCTTT. Translating it yields CASSGGINTEAFF. The chain employs TRBV5-5 and TRBJ1-1; D might be TRBD1 (5 bases). Deletions cut 4 bases from V and 2 bases from J, with 9 bases between. CDR1 and CDR2 (germline): SGHKS, YYEKEE (reference sequence). The CDR3 covers 13 residues.

This clone was picked up a small number of times. This chain uses TRBV6-2 or TRBV6-3 with TRBJ1-1; no clear D. Germline CDR1 is MNHEY and CDR2 is SVGEGT. The CDR3 has 14 residues. Between the trimmed V and J ends, which lost 4 bases and 1 base, there was a span of 10 bases. The CDR3 DNA reads as TGTGCCAGCAGTTCCCAAGACACGAACACTGAAGCTTTCTTT. Amino acids: CASSSQDTNTEAFF.

V gene TRBV7-2 combines with J gene TRBJ2-5; unclear D gene. The CDR3 is 15 amino acids. Trimming left V 1 base short and J 2 bases short, with 11 bases between. Germline values: CDR1 SGHTA, CDR2 FQGNSA. The CDR3 DNA reads as TGTGCCAGCAGCTTAGGGTGGGCAGTACAAGAGACCCAGTACTTC. Translated, it gives CASSLGWAVQETQYF.

This chain joins TRBV10-3 and TRBJ1-6; 7 nucleotides agree with TRBD1. V was clipped by 10 bases and J by 8 bases; unmatched bases: 11. The germline V gene has CDR1 ENHRY and CDR2 SYGVKD. The CDR3 runs 14 residues. The CDR3 coding sequence is TGTGCCACTACAACACAGGGGCTGGATTCACCCCTCCACTTT. This gives the protein CATTTQGLDSPLHF.

The table lists this clone with a few counts. The chain recombines TRBV2 with TRBJ2-2; TRBD2 aligns across 9 bases. Germline V gives CDR1 SNHLY, CDR2 FYNNEI. The CDR3 totals 17 residues. V lost 11 bases and J lost 0; bases outside the gene matches: 13. The DNA for the CDR3 is TGTGCCGCCCCGGGCGCGGAGCGGGGGGCGAACACCGGGGAGCTGTTTTTT. This codes for CAAPGAERGANTGELFF.

J is TRBJ1-1 and V is TRBV10-1; possible D gene TRBD1, 6 bases. This CDR3 is built from 16 residues. The germline V gene has CDR1 WNHNN and CDR2 SYGVQD (reference sequence). With 2 bases removed from V and 0 bases from J, the gap between germline ends came to 13 bases. CDR3 bases: TGCGCCAGCAGTGAGCCAGGGGACCCTATGAACACTGAAGCTTTCTTT. Protein: CASSEPGDPMNTEAFF.

CDR3 nucleotide sequence: TGTGCCAGCAGTTTACCAGACACAGATACGCAGTATTTT. Protein sequence: CASSLPDTDTQYF. The gene calls are TRBV12-3 or TRBV12-4 and TRBJ2-3; D gene ambiguous. The CDR3 totals 13 residues. V was pared by 2 bases and J by 2 bases, with 5 bases between.

This chain connects TRBV5-1 to TRBJ1-3; TRBD1 matches at 12 bases. The CDR3 is 17 amino acids. V shed 4 bases and J 4 bases; nucleotides not matched to a gene: 9. Germline CDR1 reads SGHRS; CDR2 reads YFSETQ. The CDR3 reads CASSQMGQGANGNTIYF. The DNA of the CDR3 is TGCGCCAGCAGCCAGATGGGACAGGGGGCAAACGGAAACACCATATATTTT.

CDR3 in amino acids: CACPGQGYYEQYF. Written as DNA, the CDR3 is TGTGCCTGTCCGGGACAGGGCTACTACGAGCAGTACTTC. The chain links TRBV30 to TRBJ2-7; 9 bases are shared with TRBD1. Losses at the gene ends were 6 bases for V and 3 bases for J; bases not matched to a gene: 6. The length of the CDR3 is 13 residues. Germline V gives CDR1 GTSNPN, CDR2 SVGIG (reference sequence).

This clone was recorded only once. J is TRBJ2-1 and V is TRBV5-5, with TRBD2 matching 13 bases. The CDR3 sequence is 19 residues long. Trimming removed 4 bases from V and 0 bases from J; junction bases left unmatched: 10. Germline V lookup: CDR1 SGHKS, CDR2 YYEKEE (reference sequence). CDR3 residues: CASSRTSGGAVSSYNEQFF. The DNA for the CDR3 is TGTGCCAGCAGCCGCACTAGCGGGGGGGCCGTGAGCTCCTACAATGAGCAGTTCTTC.

The chain joins TRBV6-1 to TRBJ2-2, with TRBD2 as a possible D gene (6 bases). The V end lost 1 base, the J end lost 2 bases, and 14 bases lay between the germline ends. The CDR3 has 17 residues. Germline loops: CDR1 MNHNS, CDR2 SASEGT. Here the CDR3 DNA reads TGTGCCAGCAGTGAAGTAGCGGCAGGCCGTAACACCGGGGAGCTGTTTTTT. Its translation is CASSEVAAGRNTGELFF.

The chain combines TRBV6-1 with TRBJ1-5; a weak D match, TRBD1 (6 bases). V shed 2 bases and J shed 9 bases, with 20 bases lying between them. The CDR3 sequence is 16 residues long. Germline V gives CDR1 MNHNS, CDR2 SASEGT. The CDR3 here is CASSEFSAGALRPQHF. CDR3 DNA: TGTGCCAGCAGTGAATTTTCGGCAGGGGCGTTGAGGCCCCAGCATTTT.

The chain has TRBV6-5 and TRBJ1-4; D is undetermined. The CDR3 spans 14 residues. V was clipped by 9 bases and J by 7 bases, with 18 bases between them. CDR1 is MNHEY, CDR2 SVGAGI, per germline. The CDR3 DNA is TGTGCCAGTGCCAGAGGGCAGCTCGCTGAAAAACTGTTTTTT. Translating gives CASARGQLAEKLFF.